Each of the 19 T cell receptor beta chains below was sequenced from the same sample in a study of T cell changes during pregnancy in multiple sclerosis. The method was immunoSEQ multiplex PCR; TCRdb's version includes in-frame clones alone and lacks a portion of them. The top ten clones hold 1.5% to 2% of a sample with roughly 100,000 clones, more than 80% of them seen once. The sample was peripheral blood, taken before pregnancy. Receptors were obtained from a female donor with multiple sclerosis, enrolled in a pregnancy study.

V and J are TRBV10-3 and TRBJ2-3, with 8 nucleotides matching TRBD1. The CDR3 runs to 13 residues. Trimming removed 9 bases from V and 3 bases from J; junction bases left unmatched: 5. In germline, CDR1 is ENHRY, CDR2 SYGVKD. CDR3 sequence reads: CAIHRGVTDTQYF. For the CDR3, the DNA is TGTGCCATACACAGGGGGGTGACAGATACGCAGTATTTT.

The V and J genes are TRBV5-1 and TRBJ2-7, with D hard to call. The ends were cut back, 0 bases at V and 7 bases at J, with 5 bases in the middle. This CDR3 is built from 11 residues. Germline CDR1 and CDR2: SGHRS and YFSETQ. This chain's CDR3 is CASSLEREQYF. CDR3 nucleotide sequence: TGCGCCAGCAGCTTGGAGAGGGAGCAGTACTTC.

The chain links TRBV11-2 to TRBJ2-3; 7 positions match TRBD2. Germline-derived CDR1 and CDR2 are SGHAT and FQNNGV. This CDR3 region has 18 residues. Trimming at V came to 1 base and at J to 1 base, leaving 11 bases not matched to a gene. Here the CDR3 reads CASSLVPSGARGTDTQYF. CDR3 coding DNA: TGTGCCAGCAGCTTAGTTCCTAGCGGAGCCAGGGGCACAGATACGCAGTATTTT. Full variable domain (outside the CDR3, taken from reference TRBV11-2 and TRBJ2-3): EAGVAQSPRYKIIEKRQSVAFWCNPISGHATLYWYQQILGQGPKLLIQFQNNGVVDDSQLPKDRFSAERLKGVDSTLKIQPAKLEDSAVYLCASSLVPSGARGTDTQYFGPGTRLTVL.

V gene TRBV5-5 combines with J gene TRBJ2-1; 8 bases match TRBD2. Trimming cost V 2 bases and J 8 bases; bases outside gene matches: 6. Per the germline V gene, CDR1 is SGHKS and CDR2 is YYEKEE (reference sequence). The CDR3 spans 14 residues. DNA for the CDR3: TGTGCCAGCAGCTTCCGGACTAGCTTGGATGAGCAGTTCTTC. Amino acids: CASSFRTSLDEQFF.

As DNA, the CDR3 is TGTGCCAGCAGTTCAATCCGGCGGGACAGGGGGCTCGGAGGCATTCAGTACTTC. Its translation is CASSSIRRDRGLGGIQYF. The V call is TRBV28, the J call TRBJ2-4, with 12 bases fitting TRBD1. The CDR3 contains 18 residues. CDR1 and CDR2 from the germline V gene are MDHEN and SYDVKM. Trimming at V came to 4 bases and at J to 9 bases, leaving 16 bases not matched to a gene. The full variable domain, in which reference TRBV28 and TRBJ2-4 provide the parts outside the CDR3, is DVKVTQSSRYLVKRTGEKVFLECVQDMDHENMFWYRQDPGLGLRLIYFSYDVKMKEKGDIPEGYSVSREKKERFSLILESASTNQTSMYLCASSSIRRDRGLGGIQYFGAGTRLSVL.

This chain links TRBV6-5 with TRBJ1-1; D ambiguous. V lost 6 bases, J lost 0 bases, and 5 bases lay in between. CDR3 length: 12 residues. Germline assignment: CDR1 MNHEY and CDR2 SVGAGI. CDR3 bases: TGTGCCAGCAGAGCCCTGAACACTGAAGCTTTCTTT. Translated, it gives CASRALNTEAFF.

CDR3 coding DNA: TGCGCCAGCAGCCAAGATGGAGCGGGAGTGGAGACCCAGTACTTC. Protein sequence: CASSQDGAGVETQYF. The chain has TRBV4-1 and TRBJ2-5; TRBD2 agrees at 8 bases. The germline CDR1 and CDR2 sequences are MGHRA and YSYEKL. This CDR3 region has 15 residues. The trim removed 0 bases at V and 5 bases at J, leaving 5 bases unmatched.

This chain uses TRBV29-1 with TRBJ2-5; possible D gene TRBD1, 6 bases. This CDR3 has 12 residues. The V and J ends lost 5 bases and 4 bases respectively, with 11 bases between them. In germline, CDR1 is SQVTM, CDR2 ANQGSEA. The CDR3 nucleotides read TGCAGCGTTATGACAGGTCTAGAGACCCAGTACTTC. Its protein product is CSVMTGLETQYF. The complete variable domain, with remaining parts taken from reference TRBV29-1 and TRBJ2-5, reads SAVISQKPSRDICQRGTSLTIQCQVDSQVTMMFWYRQQPGQSLTLIATANQGSEATYESGFVIDKFPISRPNLTFSTLTVSNMSPEDSSIYLCSVMTGLETQYFGPGTRLLVL.

The chain uses TRBV29-1 and TRBJ2-4, with 7 bases matching TRBD1. V lost 6 bases and J lost 8; bases outside the gene matches: 16. This CDR3 is built from 15 residues. Germline assignment: CDR1 SQVTM and CDR2 ANQGSEA. CDR3 in DNA: TGCAGCGTGGGCGAACAGGGGCGCCTCGGGGACATTCAGTACTTC. This gives the protein CSVGEQGRLGDIQYF.

The chain has TRBV6-5 and TRBJ1-1, with unresolved D. V shed 0 bases and J shed 0 bases, with 2 bases lying between them. CDR1 MNHEY and CDR2 SVGAGI come from the germline V gene. The CDR3 covers 13 residues. The DNA of the CDR3 is TGTGCCAGCAGTTACTCCATGAACACTGAAGCTTTCTTT. It is translated as CASSYSMNTEAFF.

V and J are TRBV10-3 and TRBJ2-3; 10 bases align to TRBD2. Germline V gene data show CDR1 as ENHRY and CDR2 as SYGVKD. J lost 1 base, V lost 5 bases, and 0 bases had no gene match. This CDR3 spans 14 amino acids. CDR3 DNA sequence: TGTGCCATCAGTAGCGGGGGGGGCACAGATACGCAGTATTTT. It yields the protein CAISSGGGTDTQYF.

The chain has TRBV25-1 and TRBJ1-3, with a weak D call TRBD1 (5 bases). This CDR3 has 12 residues. The germline CDR1 and CDR2 sequences are MGHDK and SYGVNS. CDR3 region: CVTTDSGNTIYF. CDR3 bases: TGTGTTACGACAGACTCTGGAAACACCATATATTTT.

The gene calls are TRBV27 and TRBJ2-7, with TRBD2 as a possible D gene (5 bases). Germline assignment: CDR1 MNHEY and CDR2 SMNVEV (reference sequence). Trimming shortened V by 8 bases and J by 2 bases, and 19 bases separated the two germline ends. CDR3 length equals 15 residues. CDR3 sequence reads: CASGVTGEMAYEQYF. CDR3 coding DNA: TGTGCCAGCGGGGTCACTGGGGAGATGGCCTACGAGCAGTACTTC.

J is TRBJ1-5 and V is TRBV7-9; D gene uncertain. The CDR3 runs to 13 residues. V gave up 1 base and J gave up 9 bases, with 10 bases separating them. Germline V gene sequence: CDR1 SEHNR, CDR2 FQNEAQ (reference sequence). Here the CDR3 reads CASSLGPSWPQHF. In DNA form, the CDR3 reads TGTGCCAGCAGCTTAGGGCCGTCATGGCCCCAGCATTTT.

The count of this clone is one. The chain carries TRBV5-1 and TRBJ1-1, with D possibly TRBD1 on 6 matching bases. CDR1 and CDR2 from the germline V gene are SGHRS and YFSETQ. Trimming took off 2 bases at V and 4 bases at J, with 9 bases between the two ends. The CDR3 totals 13 residues. In DNA, the CDR3 is TGCGCCAGCAGCTTTCAGGGGTTCACTGAAGCTTTCTTT. This codes for CASSFQGFTEAFF.

The chain uses TRBV19 and TRBJ2-5; 8 bases are a match to TRBD2. Unmatched junction bases numbered 8, after V lost 1 base and J lost 7 bases. The CDR3 totals 15 residues. Germline V gene lookup returns CDR1 LNHDA and CDR2 SQIVND (reference sequence). CDR3 residues: CASSIVAGPKGTQYF. For the CDR3, the DNA is TGTGCCAGTAGTATAGTAGCGGGACCTAAGGGGACCCAGTACTTC. Drawing the rest from reference TRBV19 and TRBJ2-5, the complete variable domain is DGGITQSPKYLFRKEGQNVTLSCEQNLNHDAMYWYRQDPGQGLRLIYYSQIVNDFQKGDIAEGYSVSREKKESFPLTVTSAQKNPTAFYLCASSIVAGPKGTQYFGPGTRLLVL.

The gene calls are TRBV28 and TRBJ2-7, with 9 bases fitting TRBD2. The CDR3 totals 14 residues. J lost 0 bases, V lost 7 bases, and 4 bases had no gene match. Looked up from germline, CDR1 is MDHEN and CDR2 is SYDVKM. CDR3 residues: CASKAGGSSYEQYF. The CDR3 DNA follows: TGTGCCAGCAAGGCGGGAGGGAGCTCCTACGAGCAGTACTTC.

The V call is TRBV2, the J call TRBJ1-1, with D perhaps TRBD1 (6 bases). The germline V gene has CDR1 SNHLY and CDR2 FYNNEI. The CDR3 runs to 13 residues. V lost 4 bases and J 11 bases, leaving 17 bases between the germline ends. The CDR3 protein is CASSVGRGAGAFF. The CDR3 DNA follows: TGTGCCAGCAGTGTAGGCCGGGGGGCGGGCGCTTTCTTT.

This chain uses TRBV6-1 with TRBJ1-2; D is ambiguous. With 5 bases removed from V and 7 bases from J, the gap between germline ends came to 17 bases. This CDR3 comprises 14 residues. The germline V gene encodes CDR1 MNHNS and CDR2 SASEGT. For the CDR3, the DNA is TGTGCCAGCAGTTTAGCGGGAGGGCCCCTTGGCTACACCTTC. As protein: CASSLAGGPLGYTF.